The rows below give T cell receptor beta chains drawn from one sample of a study of blood T cells in healthy people across ages. One entry per CDR3 protein results from TCRdb running MiXCR on the 5' RACE reads. The table shows about 400,000 distinct CDR3 sequences, with roughly half occurring only once. What was sequenced was blood. The receptors were sampled from a man between 60 and 75 years old in good health. CDR3s include the opening cysteine and the closing phenylalanine or tryptophan. A D gene is named only where the DNA matches it firmly. Clone size is not always given. Where it is, it says once, few, many or a class for expanded clones.

V gene,J gene,D gene,clone size,CDR3 DNA,CDR3 protein
TRBV7-3,TRBJ2-3,TRBD2,NA,TGTGCCAGCAGCCCCCGGGGCGGGAGGTTCGCAGATACGCAGTATTTT,CASSPRGGRFADTQYF
TRBV2,TRBJ2-3,NA,many,TGTGCCAGCGGGGGGGATACGCAGTATTTT,CASGGDTQYF
TRBV10-2,TRBJ2-5,TRBD2,NA,TGCGCCAGCAGTGAGATTATAGCGGGGGACCAAGAGACCCAGTACTTC,CASSEIIAGDQETQYF
TRBV12-3/TRBV12-4,TRBJ2-3,TRBD1,NA,TGTGCCAGCAGTTTACCAGGGGGCGCGGGTACGCAGTATTTT,CASSLPGGAGTQYF
TRBV29-1,TRBJ1-1,NA,many,TGCAGCGTGGCGACTACCGGGAACACTGAAGCTTTCTTT,CSVATTGNTEAFF
TRBV2,TRBJ1-4,TRBD1,NA,TGTGCCAGCAGTGAAGGACAGGGTTACGTTGAAAAACTGTTTTTT,CASSEGQGYVEKLFF
TRBV7-7,TRBJ1-5,TRBD1,NA,TGTGCTGGCAGGGCGGACAGGGGAAATCAGCCCCAGCATTTT,CAGRADRGNQPQHF
TRBV20-1,TRBJ2-3,TRBD2,NA,TGCAGTGCTAGACGACTAGCGGGAGGTTTCGATACGCAGTATTTT,CSARRLAGGFDTQYF
TRBV7-2,TRBJ2-7,TRBD2,NA,TGTGCCAGCAGCAAGACTAGCGGGAGACCTCAGGGTGTCGAGCAGTACTTC,CASSKTSGRPQGVEQYF
TRBV7-3,TRBJ2-7,NA,few,TGTGCCAGCAGCCCGCGGGCAGGAACCACCTACGAGCAGTACTTC,CASSPRAGTTYEQYF
TRBV7-8,TRBJ2-3,NA,NA,TGTGCCAGCACCCTATCATTCCAACCAGATACGCAGTATTTT,CASTLSFQPDTQYF
TRBV28,TRBJ2-3,NA,NA,TGTGCCAGCAAAGAGGGGACCACAGATACGCAGTATTTT,CASKEGTTDTQYF
TRBV20-1,TRBJ2-1,TRBD2,few,TGCAGTGCTCCCGGGACTAGCGGGAGCGGCTACAATGAGCAGTTCTTC,CSAPGTSGSGYNEQFF
TRBV27,TRBJ2-1,TRBD1,NA,TGTGCCAGCAGTTCCGACAGGGGAGAATACAATGAGCAGTTCTTC,CASSSDRGEYNEQFF